This T cell receptor (beta chain) was sequenced in a study of cytomegalovirus exposure and HLA in healthy donors. As for the study in general: The same platform as the approximately 700 first-cohort repertoires was used for the 90 to 150 validation repertoires, a later analysis reported. Study results and caveats: It was found in a later analysis that first-cohort TCR clusters tended to co-occur in the 90 to 150 validation repertoires. Among TCR sequences, most were rare, though some public TCRs appeared in many donors. Over 150 TCR beta chains were listed as cytomegalovirus-associated.

Assay used: immunoSEQ multiplex PCR; TCRdb lists only in-frame clones, some missing. Of about 130,000 clones listed, roughly 95% are singletons. CDR3 length equals 13 residues. Germline lookup yields CDR1 GTSNPN and CDR2 SVGIG (reference sequence). J lost 6 bases, V lost 5 bases, and 4 bases had no gene match. A word on this clone: Its specificity is unknown.

The chain couples TRBV30 to TRBJ2-7; 13 bases line up with TRBD2. The sample consisted of PBMCs. The TCR comes from a man between 18 and 35 years old in good health and CMV-seronegative. The CDR3 here is CAWVGLAGSEQYF. The CDR3 nucleotides are TGTGCCTGGGTGGGACTAGCGGGATCCGAGCAGTACTTC.